The next 31 T cell receptor beta chains were all read from a single sample in a study of glioma-infiltrating T cells after dendritic cell vaccination. Time point denoted: after dendritic cell vaccination, including at tumor progression/relapse. Generated by immunoSEQ multiplex PCR, the TCRdb table keeps only in-frame clones and is missing some. The sample includes roughly 60,000 clones, roughly 86% of them seen just once. Material: blood, obtained after dendritic cell vaccination. The receptors were sampled from a human donor with glioblastoma.

The CDR3 is CASSPGQAPGGEQYF. The CDR3 nucleotides are TGTGCCAGTAGTCCAGGACAGGCCCCCGGGGGCGAGCAGTACTTC. The chain employs TRBV19 and TRBJ2-7; D might be TRBD1 (7 bases). This CDR3 is 15 amino acids long. Germline lookup yields CDR1 LNHDA and CDR2 SQIVND (reference sequence). Trimming took off 5 bases at V and 6 bases at J, with 20 bases between the two ends.

This chain links TRBV7-2 with TRBJ1-5; D gene uncertain. The CDR3 totals 14 residues. V was shortened by 5 bases and J by 8 bases, with 16 bases between the two germline ends. Germline V gene lookup returns CDR1 SGHTA and CDR2 FQGNSA. This CDR3 is CASSPERIREPQHF. The CDR3 nucleotides read TGTGCCAGCAGCCCGGAGAGGATTCGGGAGCCCCAGCATTTT. Using reference TRBV7-2 and TRBJ1-5 for the parts outside the CDR3, the full variable domain is GAGVSQSPSNKVTEKGKDVELRCDPISGHTALYWYRQSLGQGLEFLIYFQGNSAPDKSGLPSDRFSAERTGGSVSTLTIQRTQQEDSAVYLCASSPERIREPQHFGDGTRLSIL.

This chain links TRBV7-7 with TRBJ2-1; 7 nucleotides line up with TRBD1. CDR1 is SSHAT, CDR2 FNYEAQ, per germline (reference sequence). The V segment lost 1 base and the J segment 2 bases; nucleotides outside the gene matches: 5. This CDR3 comprises 16 residues. The CDR3 reads CASSLGVDRAYNEQFF. The DNA for the CDR3 is TGTGCCAGCAGCTTAGGGGTTGACAGGGCCTACAATGAGCAGTTCTTC.

This clone turned up a few times. This sequence joins TRBV9 and TRBJ2-2; 11 positions agree with TRBD2. Germline-derived CDR1 and CDR2 are SGDLS and YYNGEE. Trimming removed 4 bases from V and 4 bases from J; junction bases left unmatched: 15. The CDR3 totals 19 residues. CDR3 loop: CASSPRWGSGGGVTGELFF. The CDR3 nucleotides are TGTGCCAGCAGCCCCCGATGGGGTAGCGGGGGGGGTGTCACCGGGGAGCTGTTTTTT.

The chain employs TRBV19 and TRBJ2-2; 7 bases match TRBD1. V trimming: 7 bases; J trimming: 8 bases; junction bases outside the gene matches: 13. CDR3 length: 15 amino acids. The germline V gene has CDR1 LNHDA and CDR2 SQIVND (reference sequence). The CDR3: CASTGQIRMSGELFF. In DNA form, the CDR3 reads TGTGCCAGTACGGGACAGATCCGGATGTCTGGGGAGCTGTTTTTT.

The chain joins TRBV27 to TRBJ2-7, with D possibly matching TRBD2 (5 bases). This CDR3 is 15 amino acids long. Germline assignment: CDR1 MNHEY and CDR2 SMNVEV (reference sequence). The V and J ends lost 2 bases and 3 bases respectively, with 14 bases between them. CDR3 DNA: TGTGCCAGCAGTTTACAGAGGGTAGGTATCTACGAGCAGTACTTC. Protein sequence: CASSLQRVGIYEQYF.

The chain couples TRBV15 to TRBJ2-2; D is perhaps TRBD2 (7 bases). The CDR3 is 17 residues long. V lost 0 bases and J lost 10, with 21 bases in between. Germline CDR1 LNHNV, CDR2 YYDKDF (reference sequence). The DNA for the CDR3 is TGTGCCACCAGCAGAGATGCGGGGGCTGGTGGTCGAGAGGAGCTGTTTTTT. It encodes CATSRDAGAGGREELFF.

The chain joins TRBV9 to TRBJ1-5; D remains ambiguous. The CDR3 length is 16 residues. CDR1 is SGDLS, CDR2 YYNGEE, per germline. Deletions cut 0 bases from V and 3 bases from J, with 13 bases between. DNA of the CDR3: TGTGCCAGCAGCGTAGGAGCCGGGGTCCTCAATCAGCCCCAGCATTTT. It specifies CASSVGAGVLNQPQHF.

The genes are TRBV7-8 and TRBJ1-1, with 7 bases fitting TRBD1. This CDR3 has 15 amino acids. Looked up from germline, CDR1 is SGHVS and CDR2 is FQNEAQ. Trimming took 5 bases from V and 4 from J; bases not matched to a gene: 10. The CDR3 reads CASSAWTGQGTEAFF. The CDR3 DNA reads TGTGCCAGCAGCGCCTGGACAGGTCAAGGCACTGAAGCTTTCTTT.

Comments on this clone: One end of the junction is discordant with germline, which a read error may explain. Other DNA sequences in this sample translate to the same CDR3. V usage is TRBV4-3 and J usage is TRBJ1-6; perhaps TRBD1 as D (6 bases). The V gene's germline CDR1 is LGHNA and CDR2 YSLEER. The CDR3 covers 18 residues. CDR3 bases: TGCGCCAGCAGCCAAGAGGCTGGGACAAGCTCCTATAATTCCCCCCTCCACTTT. Translation: CASSQEAGTSSYNSPLHF.

This clone occurred once. V gene TRBV10-3 combines with J gene TRBJ1-4; D possibly corresponds to TRBD1 (5 bases). Germline V gene sequence: CDR1 ENHRY, CDR2 SYGVKD. The CDR3 sequence is 14 residues long. V lost 0 bases and J lost 8, with 10 bases in between. For the CDR3, the DNA is TGTGCCATCAGTGAGTCGAAGGCAGGGGAAAAACTGTTTTTT. It translates to CAISESKAGEKLFF.

This rearrangement joins TRBV7-2 to TRBJ1-1; D perhaps matches TRBD1 (5 bases). The CDR3 is 12 residues long. Trimming removed 3 bases at V and 8 bases at J, with 10 bases between. Germline V gene data show CDR1 as SGHTA and CDR2 as FQGNSA. CDR3 DNA: TGTGCCAGCAGCTTCGAACAGGTGGAAGCTTTCTTT. This encodes CASSFEQVEAFF.

J is TRBJ1-1 and V is TRBV5-4; 7 nucleotides match TRBD1. This CDR3 has 12 amino acids. CDR1 SGHNT and CDR2 YYREEE come from the germline V gene (reference sequence). Trimming removed 4 bases from V and 6 bases from J; junction bases left unmatched: 3. The CDR3 sequence is CASSNRGSEAFF. The CDR3 DNA is TGTGCCAGCAGCAACAGGGGTTCTGAAGCTTTCTTT.

J is TRBJ2-5 and V is TRBV4-2; no reliable D call. V dropped 5 bases and J dropped 3 bases, with 10 bases sitting between them. Looked up from germline, CDR1 is LGHNA and CDR2 is YNFKEQ. The CDR3 extends over 13 amino acids. The CDR3 loop reads CASSGLEKETQYF. CDR3 DNA sequence: TGTGCCAGCAGCGGGCTGGAAAAAGAGACCCAGTACTTC.

This clone was seen more than once but under ten times. This chain links TRBV2 with TRBJ2-7, with 10 positions matching TRBD2. The germline V gene encodes CDR1 SNHLY and CDR2 FYNNEI. This CDR3 has 15 residues. V shed 6 bases and J 7 bases; nucleotides not matched to a gene: 12. CDR3: CASSAEGLASIEQYF. In nucleotides, the CDR3 is TGTGCCAGCAGCGCAGAGGGACTAGCGAGTATAGAGCAGTACTTC.

This clone has more than one count but fewer than ten. This CDR3 reads CAWRGDRRSGYTF. CDR3 DNA: TGTGCCTGGAGGGGGGACAGAAGAAGTGGCTACACCTTC. V gene TRBV30 combines with J gene TRBJ1-2, with 7 bases lining up with TRBD1. The V gene's germline CDR1 is GTSNPN and CDR2 SVGIG (reference sequence). The V segment lost 3 bases and the J segment 7 bases; nucleotides outside the gene matches: 8. The length of the CDR3 is 13 residues.

The chain uses TRBV15 and TRBJ2-5, with no clear D. The CDR3 has 14 amino acids. Germline V gene sequence: CDR1 LNHNV, CDR2 YYDKDF (reference sequence). With 0 bases removed from V and 5 bases from J, the gap between germline ends came to 10 bases. The chain's CDR3 is CATSREARKETQYF. The CDR3 nucleotides read TGTGCCACCAGCAGAGAAGCCCGTAAGGAGACCCAGTACTTC.

The gene calls are TRBV25-1 and TRBJ1-2; D gene unclear. The V end lost 1 base, the J end lost 13 bases, and 13 bases lay between the germline ends. The V gene's germline CDR1 is MGHDK and CDR2 SYGVNS. The CDR3 extends over 12 amino acids. DNA for the CDR3: TGTGCCAGCAGTGAATCTGGGAGTAAATCCACCTTC. This codes for CASSESGSKSTF.

Comment on this clone: The germline gene is not matched at one end of the junction; a read error may be the cause. The DNA of the CDR3 is TGTGCCAGCAGTATCGCCGGGACAGGGTTTAATCCACCCCTCCACTTT. It is translated as CASSIAGTGFNPPLHF. This sequence joins TRBV27 and TRBJ1-6; the match to TRBD1 covers 9 bases. CDR3 size: 16 residues. The germline V gene encodes CDR1 MNHEY and CDR2 SMNVEV (reference sequence).

The chain uses TRBV20-1 and TRBJ1-1; 7 nucleotides agree with TRBD1. Losses at the gene ends were 5 bases for V and 7 bases for J; bases not matched to a gene: 4. The CDR3 contains 11 residues. Germline V gene sequence: CDR1 DFQATT, CDR2 SNEGSKA (reference sequence). The CDR3 spells CSAGTVYEAFF. CDR3 sequence (DNA): TGCAGTGCTGGGACAGTATATGAAGCTTTCTTT.

The J gene is TRBJ1-1, the V gene TRBV18, with D unclear. CDR1 and CDR2 from the germline V gene are KGHSH and LQKENI. Deletions cut 6 bases from V and 3 bases from J, with 20 bases between. The CDR3 spans 16 residues. The CDR3 region is CASSPGEGIAHTEAFF. The CDR3 region has the DNA TGTGCCAGCTCCCCAGGCGAGGGAATTGCTCACACTGAAGCTTTCTTT.

This clone occurred once. This sequence joins TRBV7-9 and TRBJ2-7, with 7 nucleotides matching TRBD1. V dropped 4 bases and J dropped 0; count of bases not matched to a gene: 6. This CDR3 spans 15 amino acids. Per germline, CDR1 SEHNR and CDR2 FQNEAQ (reference sequence). This CDR3 is CASSSPRTGSYEQYF. DNA for the CDR3: TGTGCCAGCAGCTCGCCCCGGACAGGCTCCTACGAGCAGTACTTC.

This sequence joins TRBV5-1 and TRBJ2-5; the match to TRBD1 covers 7 bases. CDR1 and CDR2 from the germline V gene are SGHRS and YFSETQ. This CDR3 is 14 amino acids long. V gave up 3 bases and J gave up 5 bases; unmatched junction bases: 7. The CDR3 coding sequence is TGCGCCAGCAGCTCTGTAACAGGGGAGGAGACCCAGTACTTC. Amino acids: CASSSVTGEETQYF.

As concerns this clone: The sample holds other DNA sequences that translate to the same CDR3. V usage is TRBV18 and J usage is TRBJ2-7; D unclear. Trimming left V 3 bases short and J 2 bases short, with 14 bases between. Germline CDR1 reads KGHSH; CDR2 reads LQKENI. The CDR3 is 15 residues long. In DNA form, the CDR3 reads TGTGCCAGCTCACCCCCCTCTCCACGGGCCTACGAGCAGTACTTC. Its protein product is CASSPPSPRAYEQYF.

The CDR3 spells CASSLDRDEKLFF. The CDR3 DNA is TGTGCCAGCTCACTGGACAGGGATGAAAAACTGTTTTTT. V and J are TRBV18 and TRBJ1-4; 8 bases are shared with TRBD1. The germline CDR1 and CDR2 sequences are KGHSH and LQKENI. This CDR3 comprises 13 residues. Trimming took 4 bases from V and 6 from J; bases not matched to a gene: 1.

The chain is built from TRBV4-3 and TRBJ1-6; maybe TRBD1 (5 bases). Germline CDR1 is LGHNA and CDR2 is YSLEER. Trimming left V 0 bases short and J 9 bases short, with 12 bases between. This CDR3 spans 15 amino acids. CDR3 nucleotides: TGCGCCAGCAGCCAAGATGAGCAGGGCGGTTCACCCCTCCACTTT. Its translation: CASSQDEQGGSPLHF.

The gene calls are TRBV4-3 and TRBJ2-1; 8 bases line up with TRBD2. The CDR3 is 18 amino acids. Per the germline V gene, CDR1 is LGHNA and CDR2 is YSLEER. Losses at the gene ends were 1 base for V and 0 bases for J; bases not matched to a gene: 8. The CDR3 region is CASSQAYSGASSYNEQFF. CDR3 nucleotides: TGCGCCAGCAGCCAAGCTTATAGCGGGGCCAGCTCCTACAATGAGCAGTTCTTC.

This chain uses TRBV5-1 with TRBJ2-2; no definite D call. The CDR3 spans 15 residues. Germline CDR1 is SGHRS and CDR2 is YFSETQ. V lost 0 bases and J 2 bases, leaving 8 bases between the germline ends. Here the CDR3 DNA reads TGCGCCAGCAGCTTGGAGAACACCAACACCGGGGAGCTGTTTTTT. This sequence encodes CASSLENTNTGELFF.

A few counts support this clone. A junction end diverges from the germline sequence, so it may reflect a read error. The same CDR3 can be traced to other DNA sequences in this sample. V usage is TRBV10-3 and J usage is TRBJ1-6, with D possibly TRBD1 on 6 matching bases. CDR1 ENHRY and CDR2 SYGVKD come from the germline V gene. This CDR3 contains 18 residues. Written as DNA, the CDR3 is TGTGCCATCAGCCCCACCGGGACAAGTGCAGGATTAAATTCCCCCCTCCACTTT. It translates to CAISPTGTSAGLNSPLHF.

As DNA, the CDR3 is TGTGCCAGCAGCAAAGTAGGGGGACGGATTAGCGGGGGGGTTCCCTACGAGCAGTACTTC. Protein: CASSKVGGRISGGVPYEQYF. The V and J genes are TRBV21-1 and TRBJ2-7; the table's D gene call, TRBD2, was not cross checked with the DNA. TRBV21-1 is recorded as a pseudogene. This CDR3 contains 20 residues.

The CDR3 region is CASSQDGRKLNYEQYF. Here the CDR3 DNA reads TGCGCCAGCAGCCAAGATGGGAGGAAGCTGAACTACGAGCAGTACTTC. The chain joins TRBV4-1 to TRBJ2-7; D perhaps matches TRBD2 (6 bases). Between the trimmed V and J ends, which lost 0 bases and 3 bases, there was a span of 15 bases. Germline lookup yields CDR1 MGHRA and CDR2 YSYEKL. The CDR3 consists of 16 residues.